This T cell receptor beta chain was sequenced for a study of T cell responses to AZD1222 COVID-19 vaccine. Study-wide findings and caveats: CD4 TCRs linked to vaccination spanned spike, dominating at 160-218 and 743-854.

Only in-frame clones appear in the TCRdb table, and some are missing; sequencing was by immunoSEQ multiplex PCR. The table includes 95,000 to 100,000 clones, about 89% detected once. The CDR3 sequence is 15 residues long. Germline CDR1 MRHNA, CDR2 SNTAGT. V gave up 5 bases and J gave up 4 bases, with 17 bases separating them. Notes on this clone: Its antigen is still unknown.

The specimen was peripheral blood, collected on day 0 of AZD1222 vaccination. The clonotype was recovered from an adult in good health. V usage is TRBV6-4 and J usage is TRBJ1-2; D possibly corresponds to TRBD1 (6 bases). CDR3 sequence reads: CASSPALDSVYGYTF. The CDR3 DNA is TGTGCCAGCAGTCCCGCACTGGACAGCGTCTATGGCTACACCTTC.